This TCR beta chain was identified during a study of Graves' ophthalmopathy and Graves' hyperthyroidism. Amplification from RNA transcripts yielded the TCR beta CDR3 regions. The library came from an HTBI-primed first-round RT-PCR and a second-round multiplex PCR. In TCRdb, the multiplex PCR reads were re-called with MiXCR into one record per CDR3 protein. The data show some 390,000 distinct CDR3 sequences, approximately 16% seen once. General study points: For separating ophthalmopathy from stable hyperthyroidism, a 13-signature model gave almost 90% sensitivity and about 82% specificity. Blood also harbored most expanded thyroid clonotypes above 0.001 frequency.

Uncontrolled infections, pregnancy, lactation or other autoimmune diseases led to patient exclusion. In this sample, this clonotype turned up many times. Its antigen remains unknown. Sequenced material: peripheral blood. The TCR sequence derives from a woman under 30 with Graves' ophthalmopathy.

The CDR3 DNA follows: TGCGCCAGCAGCCTCGTAGTTGCGGTCGACGAGCAGTACTTC. Translation gives CASSLVVAVDEQYF. V usage is TRBV5-1 and J usage is TRBJ2-7; D is uncertain. The CDR3 loop spans 14 amino acids. V was shortened by 4 bases and J by 5 bases, with 16 bases between the two germline ends. Per germline, CDR1 SGHRS and CDR2 YFSETQ.